The rows below give T cell receptor beta chains drawn from one sample of a study of T cell repertoires in cytomegalovirus infection. TCRdb used MiXCR to reprocess the reads, holding one entry per CDR3 protein. The data contain around 450,000 distinct CDR3 sequences, approximately 31% of them singletons. Specimen: PBMCs. Receptor source: a human donor in good health (CMV status not recorded). Some clones in this sample may be carry-over from other donors' samples. Each CDR3 is given with its conserved first and last residue. D genes are given only for firm matches. Size is stated for part of the rows, as once, few or many counts, or as a class when the clone is expanded.

>TRBJ2-7|TRBV7-8|.|few
TGTGCCAGCAGCCGACGCGGGACACCATACGAGCAGTACTTC
CASSRRGTPYEQYF
>TRBJ2-2|TRBV11-2|.|.
TGTGCCAGCAGCTGGGGGGGGGGGACAGGTCGCACCGGGGAGCTGTTTTTT
CASSWGGGTGRTGELFF
>TRBJ1-4|TRBV12-3/TRBV12-4|.|many
TGTGCCAGCAGTCCCCATACAGGGCCCAGCTTTGAAAAACTGTTTTTT
CASSPHTGPSFEKLFF
>TRBJ2-1|TRBV2|.|.
TGTGCCAGCAGTGAAAAGTTGGGCAATGAGCAGTTCTTC
CASSEKLGNEQFF
>TRBJ1-1|TRBV20-1|.|few
TGCAGTGCTAGAGTGTGGGGTTATGGCACTGAAGCTTTCTTT
CSARVWGYGTEAFF
>TRBJ1-2|TRBV6-5|TRBD1|.
TGTGCCAGCAGTCGGACAGGGGGCGATGGCTACACCTTC
CASSRTGGDGYTF
>TRBJ2-7|TRBV6-4|TRBD2|.
TGTGCCAGCAGTCCCCTAGCGGGGGGTCCCTACGAGCAGTACTTC
CASSPLAGGPYEQYF
>TRBJ2-3|TRBV15|TRBD1|.
TGTGCCACCAGCGAGGACAGGGGGCCAGATACGCAGTATTTT
CATSEDRGPDTQYF
>TRBJ2-2|TRBV28|TRBD1|.
TGTGCCAGCAGTTTTGTATTAGGACAGGGGGCCGGCGGGGAGCTGTTTTTT
CASSFVLGQGAGGELFF
>TRBJ2-1|TRBV18|.|few
TGTGCCAGCTCCTATCCATACAATGAGCAGTTCTTC
CASSYPYNEQFF
>TRBJ2-1|TRBV4-1|TRBD1|few
TGCGCCAGCAGCTCCCAGCCGACAGGGGGCCATGAGCAGTTCTTC
CASSSQPTGGHEQFF
>TRBJ1-6|TRBV25-1|TRBD1|few
TGTGCCAGCCGGGACAGGGATCCCTATAATTCACCCCTCCACTTT
CASRDRDPYNSPLHF
>TRBJ2-7|TRBV20-1|TRBD2|many
TGCAGTGCTAGAGATCCCTGGACTAGCGGGCGGAGCTCCTACGAGCAGTACTTC
CSARDPWTSGRSSYEQYF
>TRBJ2-7|TRBV12-3/TRBV12-4|TRBD1|.
TGTGCCAGCAGTCCCTTAGGGGACAGGAGCTCCTACGAGCAGTACTTC
CASSPLGDRSSYEQYF
>TRBJ1-1|TRBV7-9|.|.
TGTGCCAGCAGCTTAGTAGCCCCAGAGAACACTGAAGCTTTCTTT
CASSLVAPENTEAFF
>TRBJ2-2|TRBV27|TRBD2|.
TGTGCCAGCAGCTCTCGCCGACTAGCGGGGGCCGGGGAGCTGTTTTTT
CASSSRRLAGAGELFF
>TRBJ2-7|TRBV7-9|.|.
TGTGCCAGCAGCAACCGGGAAAACTCCTACGAGCAGTACTTC
CASSNRENSYEQYF
>TRBJ1-4|TRBV27|TRBD1|few
TGTGCCAGCAGTTACGGGGGACAGAATGAAAAACTGTTTTTT
CASSYGGQNEKLFF
>TRBJ1-2|TRBV2|.|.
TGTGCCAGCCTCTGGACAAACCTAAACTATGGCTACACCTTC
CASLWTNLNYGYTF
>TRBJ2-1|TRBV5-6|.|.
TGTGCCAGCAGCTGGGGGGGCAGGGGTGGCAATGAGCAGTTCTTC
CASSWGGRGGNEQFF
>TRBJ2-7|TRBV2|.|few
TGTGCCATCGGAGGGCAGTTCTACGAGCAGTACTTC
CAIGGQFYEQYF